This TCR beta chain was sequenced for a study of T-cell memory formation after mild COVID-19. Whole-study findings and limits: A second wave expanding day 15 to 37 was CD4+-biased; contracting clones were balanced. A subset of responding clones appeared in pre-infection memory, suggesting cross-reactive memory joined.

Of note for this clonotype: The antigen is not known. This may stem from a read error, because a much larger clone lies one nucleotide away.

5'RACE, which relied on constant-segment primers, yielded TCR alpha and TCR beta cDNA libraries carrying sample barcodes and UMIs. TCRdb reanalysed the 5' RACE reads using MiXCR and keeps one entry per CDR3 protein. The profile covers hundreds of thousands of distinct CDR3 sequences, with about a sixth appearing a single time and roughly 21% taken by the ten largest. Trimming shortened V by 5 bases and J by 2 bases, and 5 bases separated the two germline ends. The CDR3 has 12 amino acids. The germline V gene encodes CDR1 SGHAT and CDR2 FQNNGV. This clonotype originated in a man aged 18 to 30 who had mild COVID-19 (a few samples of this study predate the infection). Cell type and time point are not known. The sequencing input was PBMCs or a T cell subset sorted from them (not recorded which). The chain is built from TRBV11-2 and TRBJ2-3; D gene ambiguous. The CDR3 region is CASSVNTDTQYF. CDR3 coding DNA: TGTGCCAGCAGCGTCAACACAGATACGCAGTATTTT.